The 30 T cell receptor beta chains in this list originate from one sample, sequenced in a study of technical replicates of blood from a handful of donors. The method was immunoSEQ multiplex PCR; TCRdb's version includes in-frame clones alone and lacks a portion of them. The table lists approximately 70,000 clones, roughly 97% of them singletons. The sequencing sample was made of T cells isolated from PBMCs. Receptors originate from a human donor in good health.

The chain has TRBV5-1 and TRBJ2-5, with a weak D call TRBD2 (5 bases). Trimming pared 4 bases from V and 5 bases from J, leaving 18 bases between. This CDR3 is 15 amino acids long. The germline V gene has CDR1 SGHRS and CDR2 YFSETQ. The CDR3 nucleotides read TGCGCCAGCAGCCTAGGACTGGCGTCACAGGAGACCCAGTACTTC. This translates into CASSLGLASQETQYF.

V is TRBV7-9 and J is TRBJ1-1; D is uncertain. The germline V gene encodes CDR1 SEHNR and CDR2 FQNEAQ (reference sequence). This CDR3 has 15 amino acids. The V end was cut by 4 bases, the J end by 1 base, with 13 bases between. The CDR3, as DNA: TGTGCCAGCAGCTCCCACTACGGAGGGAACACTGAAGCTTTCTTT. It encodes CASSSHYGGNTEAFF. Full variable domain (missing parts from reference TRBV7-9 and TRBJ1-1): DTGVSQNPRHKITKRGQNVTFRCDPISEHNRLYWYRQTLGQGPEFLTYFQNEAQLEKSRLLSDRFSAERPKGSFSTLEIQRTEQGDSAMYLCASSSHYGGNTEAFFGQGTRLTVV.

The chain carries TRBV6-1 and TRBJ2-7; a possible D gene is TRBD1 (6 bases). The V end was cut by 5 bases, the J end by 4 bases, with 9 bases between. The CDR3 length is 12 residues. Germline CDR1 reads MNHNS; CDR2 reads SASEGT. The CDR3 reads CASSSTGYEQYF. The CDR3 DNA reads TGTGCCAGCAGTAGCACAGGGTACGAGCAGTACTTC.

CDR3: CASGLARDTIYF. The DNA for the CDR3 is TGTGCTAGTGGTTTGGCGCGGGACACCATATATTTT. The chain joins TRBV12-5 to TRBJ1-3; no reliable D call. There are 12 residues in the CDR3. In germline, CDR1 is LGHNT, CDR2 FRNRAP. V was trimmed by 1 base and J by 8 bases, leaving 6 bases between them.

The rearrangement uses TRBV4-1 and TRBJ2-5; D is unresolved. The CDR3 has 15 amino acids. The V and J ends lost 3 bases and 2 bases respectively, with 13 bases between them. Germline V gives CDR1 MGHRA, CDR2 YSYEKL. In DNA, the CDR3 is TGCGCCAGCAGCCAGCCTGGAACGGGTCAAGAGACCCAGTACTTC. The encoded protein is CASSQPGTGQETQYF.

In DNA, the CDR3 is TGTGCCTGGAAGGGACACGCGAACACTGAAGCTTTCTTT. Translation: CAWKGHANTEAFF. The rearrangement uses TRBV30 and TRBJ1-1, with a possible D match to TRBD1 (6 bases). The CDR3 runs 13 residues. V was clipped by 4 bases and J by 1 base, with 10 bases between them. Germline V lookup: CDR1 GTSNPN, CDR2 SVGIG (reference sequence). The full variable domain, its missing parts supplied by reference TRBV30 and TRBJ1-1, is SQTIHQWPATLVQPVGSPLSLECTVEGTSNPNLYWYRQAAGRGLQLLFYSVGIGQISSEVPQNLSASRPQDRQFILSSKKLLLSDSGFYLCAWKGHANTEAFFGQGTRLTVV.

This chain uses TRBV25-1 with TRBJ2-2; D unresolved. The CDR3 totals 12 residues. With 8 bases removed from V and 2 bases from J, the gap between germline ends came to 6 bases. The V gene's germline CDR1 is MGHDK and CDR2 SYGVNS. This chain's CDR3 is CASGQNTGELFF. The CDR3 DNA is TGTGCCAGCGGGCAAAACACCGGGGAGCTGTTTTTT.

This chain joins TRBV6-5 and TRBJ1-1; D might be TRBD1 (5 bases). Germline V gene data show CDR1 as MNHEY and CDR2 as SVGAGI. There are 15 residues in the CDR3. V dropped 5 bases and J dropped 5 bases, with 18 bases sitting between them. This chain's CDR3 is CASSPPPGRGTEAFF. The CDR3, as DNA: TGTGCCAGCAGTCCCCCCCCGGGGCGGGGAACTGAAGCTTTCTTT.

This clone was found once. This chain uses TRBV28 with TRBJ2-7; 7 positions agree with TRBD1. Germline assignment: CDR1 MDHEN and CDR2 SYDVKM. CDR3 length equals 14 residues. With 6 bases clipped from V and 4 bases from J, the junction kept 9 bases outside the gene matches. The CDR3 sequence is CASSPGTDIYEQYF. CDR3 nucleotide sequence: TGTGCCAGCAGCCCCGGGACAGATATTTACGAGCAGTACTTC.

The rearrangement links TRBV7-9 to TRBJ1-5; no clear D. With 5 bases removed from V and 6 bases from J, the gap between germline ends came to 8 bases. The CDR3 is 12 amino acids. CDR1 is SEHNR, CDR2 FQNEAQ, per germline (reference sequence). The CDR3, as DNA: TGTGCCAGCAGCAAAGAGGCTCAGCCCCAGCATTTT. This sequence encodes CASSKEAQPQHF.

This sequence joins TRBV4-3 and TRBJ1-3; no clear D. Germline V gene data show CDR1 as LGHNA and CDR2 as YSLEER. The V end lost 4 bases, the J end lost 0 bases, and 10 bases lay between the germline ends. CDR3 size: 15 residues. This CDR3 reads CASSRRDLSGNTIYF. DNA for the CDR3: TGCGCCAGCAGCCGAAGAGATCTCTCTGGAAACACCATATATTTT.

This chain uses TRBV6-5 with TRBJ1-3; D not resolved. Germline V CDR1 and CDR2: MNHEY, SVGAGI. Between the trimmed V and J ends, which lost 2 bases and 4 bases, there was a span of 15 bases. The CDR3 sequence is 16 residues long. The CDR3 DNA reads as TGTGCCAGCAGTTACCGAGGGTTATCTTCCGGAAACACCATATATTTT. It encodes CASSYRGLSSGNTIYF.

Here the CDR3 reads CSVPGQANTGELFF. The DNA for the CDR3 is TGCAGCGTTCCCGGACAAGCGAACACCGGGGAGCTGTTTTTT. The chain recombines TRBV29-1 with TRBJ2-2; tentatively, D is TRBD1 (5 bases). CDR1 and CDR2 (germline): SQVTM, ANQGSEA. CDR3 size: 14 residues. V lost 5 bases and J lost 0, with 10 bases in between.

The V call is TRBV27, the J call TRBJ2-1; 11 bases are shared with TRBD2. From germline, CDR1 is MNHEY and CDR2 SMNVEV (reference sequence). CDR3 length: 15 residues. The junction had 5 bases not matched to a gene; V was cut back by 5 bases and J by 5 bases. The CDR3 coding sequence is TGTGCCAGCAGTACCTCGACTAGCGGGGACAATGAGCAGTTCTTC. Its protein is CASSTSTSGDNEQFF.

The chain combines TRBV27 with TRBJ2-1; 8 nucleotides line up with TRBD1. V lost 7 bases, J lost 8 bases, and 10 bases stayed unmatched. This CDR3 is built from 14 residues. The germline V gene encodes CDR1 MNHEY and CDR2 SMNVEV (reference sequence). This chain's CDR3 is CASTSGGGNDEQFF. The CDR3 nucleotides read TGTGCCAGCACCTCAGGGGGCGGGAATGATGAGCAGTTCTTC.

J is TRBJ2-7 and V is TRBV13, with 8 bases lining up with TRBD2. The trim removed 5 bases at V and 0 bases at J, leaving 12 bases unmatched. The CDR3 is made up of 17 amino acids. Germline V gene sequence: CDR1 PRHDT, CDR2 FYEKMQ (reference sequence). Here the CDR3 DNA reads TGTGCCAGCAGCCAGACAAGATTTAGCGGGGCCTCCTACGAGCAGTACTTC. Translating gives CASSQTRFSGASYEQYF. The variable domain in full, completed from reference TRBV13 and TRBJ2-7, reads AAGVIQSPRHLIKEKRETATLKCYPIPRHDTVYWYQQGPGQDPQFLISFYEKMQSDKGSIPDRFSAQQFSDYHSELNMSSLELGDSALYFCASSQTRFSGASYEQYFGPGTRLTVT.

The chain carries TRBV9 and TRBJ2-3; D might be TRBD1 (6 bases). There are 14 residues in the CDR3. V gave up 4 bases and J gave up 2 bases, with 11 bases separating them. From germline, CDR1 is SGDLS and CDR2 YYNGEE. Written as DNA, the CDR3 is TGTGCCAGCAGCCTGGGGACATTCACAGATACGCAGTATTTT. It codes for CASSLGTFTDTQYF.

The V gene is TRBV19, the J gene TRBJ1-5; perhaps TRBD1 as D (5 bases). The CDR3 has 16 amino acids. Trimming shortened V by 6 bases and J by 2 bases, and 17 bases separated the two germline ends. Germline values: CDR1 LNHDA, CDR2 SQIVND (reference sequence). CDR3 in amino acids: CASSPLRAEGNQPQHF. The CDR3 bases are TGTGCCAGTAGCCCCCTCAGGGCTGAGGGCAATCAGCCCCAGCATTTT.

This chain links TRBV7-9 with TRBJ1-1; no clear D gene. Trimming stripped 1 base from V and 2 bases from J, with 8 bases between. In germline, CDR1 is SEHNR, CDR2 FQNEAQ (reference sequence). The CDR3 length is 14 residues. The CDR3 DNA reads as TGTGCCAGCAGCTTAGTTTCCCAAAACACTGAAGCTTTCTTT. Its protein product is CASSLVSQNTEAFF. Looking up the rest from reference TRBV7-9 and TRBJ1-1 gives the full variable domain: DTGVSQNPRHKITKRGQNVTFRCDPISEHNRLYWYRQTLGQGPEFLTYFQNEAQLEKSRLLSDRFSAERPKGSFSTLEIQRTEQGDSAMYLCASSLVSQNTEAFFGQGTRLTVV.

The rearrangement links TRBV27 to TRBJ2-2; 7 bases agree with TRBD2. CDR3 length: 15 amino acids. The V and J ends lost 5 bases and 4 bases, in that order; junction bases with no gene match: 7. Germline V gene data show CDR1 as MNHEY and CDR2 as SMNVEV (reference sequence). DNA for the CDR3: TGTGCCAGCAGTATAACCGGGACTATCACCGGGGAGCTGTTTTTT. Translated: CASSITGTITGELFF.

V and J are TRBV28 and TRBJ2-2; D unclear. The V end was cut by 2 bases, the J end by 8 bases, with 6 bases between. The germline CDR1 and CDR2 sequences are MDHEN and SYDVKM. The CDR3 has 12 residues. The CDR3 is CASSLNRGELFF. The CDR3 DNA reads TGTGCCAGCAGTTTAAATCGTGGGGAGCTGTTTTTT.

The rearrangement joins TRBV4-3 to TRBJ2-7, with D maybe TRBD1 (5 bases). The CDR3 length is 17 residues. Germline V gene data show CDR1 as LGHNA and CDR2 as YSLEER. Trimming took 1 base from V and 3 from J, leaving 19 bases between them. CDR3 in amino acids: CASSQGINRIENYEQYF. For the CDR3, the DNA is TGCGCCAGCAGCCAAGGGATAAACAGGATTGAAAACTACGAGCAGTACTTC.

The chain joins TRBV11-1 to TRBJ2-1; D is unresolved. Germline assignment: CDR1 SGHAT and CDR2 FQDESV (reference sequence). The CDR3 covers 13 residues. The V end lost 0 bases, the J end lost 4 bases, and 4 bases lay between the germline ends. The CDR3 DNA reads TGTGCCAGCAGCTTAGCGTTATACAATGAGCAGTTCTTC. It codes for CASSLALYNEQFF.

The chain employs TRBV9 and TRBJ2-3, with 11 bases identical to TRBD2. Germline lookup yields CDR1 SGDLS and CDR2 YYNGEE. The CDR3 contains 16 residues. V lost 4 bases and J lost 3; bases outside the gene matches: 7. CDR3 nucleotide sequence: TGTGCCAGCAGCCCCATAGCGGGAGGGGTTACAGATACGCAGTATTTT. This encodes CASSPIAGGVTDTQYF.

This rearrangement joins TRBV7-9 to TRBJ2-3; no clear D gene. Trimming cost V 4 bases and J 2 bases, with 13 bases left between them. The CDR3 has 15 amino acids. Per the germline V gene, CDR1 is SEHNR and CDR2 is FQNEAQ (reference sequence). The CDR3 DNA reads as TGTGCCAGCAGCTCGGTCTCAGGCTACACAGATACGCAGTATTTT. Amino acid sequence: CASSSVSGYTDTQYF.

This rearrangement joins TRBV5-6 to TRBJ1-4, with D perhaps TRBD1 (6 bases). The CDR3 runs to 16 residues. Trimming pared 2 bases from V and 5 bases from J, leaving 16 bases between. Germline-derived CDR1 and CDR2 are SGHDT and YYEEEE. The CDR3 DNA is TGTGCCAGCAGCTTCAGTCGGACAGATTGGAATGAAAAACTGTTTTTT. Its protein product is CASSFSRTDWNEKLFF.

Points on this clone: The same CDR3 is also encoded by other DNA sequences in this sample. Here the CDR3 reads CASSFSGGTEAFF. The CDR3 region has the DNA TGTGCCAGCAGTTTCAGCGGGGGCACTGAAGCTTTCTTT. The chain links TRBV27 to TRBJ1-1, with D perhaps matching TRBD1 (5 bases). Trimming removed 3 bases at V and 4 bases at J, with 9 bases between. The CDR3 runs to 13 residues. Germline CDR1 reads MNHEY; CDR2 reads SMNVEV (reference sequence).

The rearrangement uses TRBV7-6 and TRBJ2-1, with a weak D call TRBD2 (6 bases). CDR3 length: 15 residues. V was trimmed by 1 base and J by 6 bases, leaving 13 bases between them. Germline lookup yields CDR1 SGHVS and CDR2 FNYEAQ. The CDR3 spells CASSLGGATSNEQFF. The CDR3 DNA reads as TGTGCCAGCAGCTTAGGCGGGGCCACCAGCAATGAGCAGTTCTTC.

The chain uses TRBV20-1 and TRBJ2-7; D uncertain. Trimming shortened V by 0 bases and J by 2 bases, and 2 bases separated the two germline ends. The CDR3 is made up of 11 amino acids. Germline-derived CDR1 and CDR2 are DFQATT and SNEGSKA (reference sequence). CDR3 sequence: CSARDTYEQYF. The CDR3 nucleotides are TGCAGTGCTAGAGACACCTACGAGCAGTACTTC.

This clone was seen a handful of times. This sequence joins TRBV6-1 and TRBJ2-5; 12 nucleotides line up with TRBD2. The CDR3 has 15 amino acids. V lost 2 bases, J lost 4 bases, and 2 bases stayed unmatched. CDR1 and CDR2 from the germline V gene are MNHNS and SASEGT. The CDR3 here is CASSELAGGPETQYF. The CDR3 DNA is TGTGCCAGCAGTGAACTAGCGGGAGGGCCAGAGACCCAGTACTTC.